The 23 T cell receptor beta chains in this list originate from one sample, sequenced in a study of CXCR3-negative and CXCR3-positive naive CD8 T cells. Libraries were UMI-labeled 5' RACE TRB cDNA. From its re-call of the 5' RACE reads, TCRdb lists each CDR3 protein once, without DNA. Its listing shows about 45,000 distinct CDR3 sequences. Sequenced sample: naive CXCR3- CD8+ T cells from blood. Indicated subset: CD45RO-CCR7+CD27+CD95- naive CD8+ T cells lacking CXCR3 (TNR3-). The receptor source for this set is a human donor in good health. Some clones in this sample may be carry-over from other donors' samples.

The V call is TRBV4-1, the J call TRBJ2-7; the TCRdb D gene call, TRBD1, has no DNA to confirm it. There are 16 residues in the CDR3. Per the germline V gene, CDR1 is MGHRA and CDR2 is YSYEKL. The CDR3 loop reads CASSQGQGAGAYEQYF.

The V call is TRBV6-5, the J call TRBJ2-2; absent DNA, TCRdb's TRBD1 call cannot be checked. The CDR3 length is 15 residues. CDR1 and CDR2 from the germline V gene are MNHEY and SVGAGI. The CDR3 region is CASSSSGTGSGELFF.

The genes are TRBV4-2 and TRBJ1-2; TCRdb's D call, TRBD1, is unchecked because there is no DNA. CDR3 length: 17 residues. The V gene's germline CDR1 is LGHNA and CDR2 YNFKEQ. CDR3 sequence reads: CASSQDPDGGVNYGYTF.

The chain employs TRBV19 and TRBJ1-1; TCRdb designates TRBD1, a call that cannot be tested without DNA. Germline V gives CDR1 LNHDA, CDR2 SQIVND (reference sequence). This CDR3 contains 14 residues. This CDR3 is CASTRQGATTEAFF.

The chain carries TRBV6-2 or TRBV6-3 and TRBJ2-2; the D call of TRBD1 rests on TCRdb alone, since no DNA is present to check it. This CDR3 is built from 16 residues. The V gene's germline CDR1 is MNHEY and CDR2 SVGEGT. The CDR3 protein is CASRMSETAYVGELFF.

This clonotype counts as medium-sized by frequency. This chain connects TRBV2 to TRBJ1-1. The CDR3 contains 11 residues. The germline CDR1 and CDR2 sequences are SNHLY and FYNNEI. The CDR3 region is CASSDAGEAFF.

The chain links TRBV29-1 to TRBJ2-7; the TCRdb call, TRBD1, lacks DNA for checking. This CDR3 spans 13 amino acids. The germline CDR1 and CDR2 sequences are SQVTM and ANQGSEA. CDR3: CSVAGGETYEQYF.

V usage is TRBV6-6 and J usage is TRBJ1-2; TCRdb designates TRBD1, a call that cannot be tested without DNA. The CDR3 sequence is 15 residues long. The germline V gene has CDR1 MNHNY and CDR2 SVGAGI (reference sequence). CDR3 amino acids: CASSYSRQGDYGYTF.

The J gene is TRBJ2-7, the V gene TRBV30; TCRdb gives TRBD1 as the D gene, but with no DNA this cannot be confirmed. The CDR3 extends over 13 amino acids. Looked up from germline, CDR1 is GTSNPN and CDR2 is SVGIG (reference sequence). The CDR3 loop is CAWSRDGPYEQYF.

The chain employs TRBV29-1 and TRBJ2-3; TCRdb returns TRBD2, unconfirmable since there is no DNA. CDR1 is SQVTM, CDR2 ANQGSEA, per germline. The CDR3 length is 15 residues. The CDR3: CSVRLAGVSSDTQYF.

This chain links TRBV7-8 with TRBJ2-3; with no DNA, the TCRdb D assignment of TRBD2 cannot be verified. Per germline, CDR1 SGHVS and CDR2 FQNEAQ. This CDR3 contains 14 residues. The CDR3 here is CAASAGGHTDTQYF.

The V call is TRBV2, the J call TRBJ2-7; lacking DNA, the TRBD1 call made by TCRdb goes unchecked. Germline V gene data show CDR1 as SNHLY and CDR2 as FYNNEI. This CDR3 has 14 residues. The chain's CDR3 is CASSRTAYTYEQYF.

The J gene is TRBJ2-7, the V gene TRBV5-1; TCRdb indicates TRBD1, and absent DNA this call remains unverified. Germline V gene data show CDR1 as SGHRS and CDR2 as YFSETQ. This CDR3 has 11 amino acids. This chain's CDR3 is CASRQGKEQYF.

The chain's CDR3 is CSAWTGRGYTF. The chain uses TRBV20-1 and TRBJ1-2; TCRdb reports TRBD1, a call that lacks DNA to check it against. The germline V gene encodes CDR1 DFQATT and CDR2 SNEGSKA (reference sequence). This CDR3 is 11 amino acids long.

V and J are TRBV29-1 and TRBJ2-3; TCRdb lists TRBD1, though no DNA is available to test this call. Germline CDR1 is SQVTM and CDR2 is ANQGSEA. This CDR3 contains 13 residues. CDR3: CSVGGGVTDTQYF.

V is TRBV6-5 and J is TRBJ2-1; the D call of TRBD1 rests on TCRdb alone, since no DNA is present to check it. CDR3 length: 16 amino acids. CDR1 and CDR2 from the germline V gene are MNHEY and SVGAGI. The CDR3 reads CASSYGTGGPTNEQFF.

The chain carries TRBV5-1 and TRBJ1-1. The CDR3 runs to 15 residues. Germline V lookup: CDR1 SGHRS, CDR2 YFSETQ. The CDR3 is CASSYARGLHPEAFF.

The chain couples TRBV29-1 to TRBJ2-2. Germline CDR1 SQVTM, CDR2 ANQGSEA. The CDR3 extends over 13 amino acids. The CDR3 reads CSVVYSDTGELFF.

V is TRBV15 and J is TRBJ2-1. Germline values: CDR1 LNHNV, CDR2 YYDKDF (reference sequence). The CDR3 runs 12 residues. The CDR3 is CATSRANNEQFF.

J is TRBJ2-3 and V is TRBV7-6; TCRdb names TRBD2, which stays unverified in the absence of DNA. CDR3 length equals 16 residues. Germline V gene lookup returns CDR1 SGHVS and CDR2 FNYEAQ. The CDR3 protein is CASSLALAGVSDTQYF.

The chain is built from TRBV28 and TRBJ2-1. Germline V gene data show CDR1 as MDHEN and CDR2 as SYDVKM. This CDR3 has 13 amino acids. The chain's CDR3 is CASSLGVWNEQFF.

This sequence joins TRBV27 and TRBJ1-1; the TCRdb call, TRBD1, lacks DNA for checking. The V gene's germline CDR1 is MNHEY and CDR2 SMNVEV (reference sequence). CDR3 size: 15 residues. The chain's CDR3 is CASSLDYPGGTEPFF.

The CDR3 region is CASSQVPSGGETQYF. This chain connects TRBV14 to TRBJ2-5; as DNA is missing, the TRBD2 call by TCRdb cannot be tested. The CDR3 spans 15 residues. Per germline, CDR1 SGHDN and CDR2 FVKESK.